Detailed here is one T cell receptor beta chain. Antigen: not known. The CDR3 covers 14 residues. The V end lost 0 bases, the J end lost 2 bases, and 5 bases lay between the germline ends. CDR1 and CDR2 (germline): SGDLS, YYNGEE. Using immunoSEQ multiplex PCR, the repertoire was profiled, and TCRdb retains in-frame clones only, with some absent. The table includes around 26,000 clones, around 88% detected once. The data derive from a study of T cells in localized non-small cell lung cancer. Study-level results: Appearances in adjacent lung were noted for a median around 55 of the top 100 tumor clones. Higher blood T cell density went with longer overall survival.

This chain connects TRBV9 to TRBJ2-2; no reliable D call. The TCR was taken from a woman aged 35-75 years with stage III lung adenocarcinoma. The specimen was peripheral blood mononuclear cells, collected before any cancer treatment. The CDR3 nucleotides are TGTGCCAGCAGCGTAGGGGGAAACACCGGGGAGCTGTTTTTT. It is translated as CASSVGGNTGELFF.